This T cell receptor (beta chain) derives from a study of OX40 agonist ivuxolimab in advanced cancers. Across the study: Ivuxolimab, an agonistic anti-OX40 (CD134) antibody, was given to patients. The study, taken as a whole, reports: In the 0.1 to 3.0 mg/kg range, CD4+ and CD8+ blood T cells had expanded clonally by week 6.

Samples of blood were obtained at baseline, on cycle 4 day 1, and on cycle 7 day 1. On this clone: Its cognate antigen is unknown.

The germline V gene encodes CDR1 LNHDA and CDR2 SQIVND (reference sequence). The CDR3 loop spans 15 amino acids. V lost 3 bases to trimming and J lost 5 bases, with 14 bases between them. TCRdb keeps only in-frame clones here, not all; method: immunoSEQ multiplex PCR. The sample carries more than 40,000 clones, 88% recorded once. The J gene is TRBJ1-3, the V gene TRBV19; D unresolved. This sequence was found in an adult with an advanced solid tumor such as melanoma, head and neck, liver or kidney cancer. The sequenced sample was CD4+ or CD8+ T cells sorted from blood, obtained in a trial of the OX40 agonist ivuxolimab. The CDR3 bases are TGTGCCAGTAGTATTAACCCGACACCCAGAAACACCATATATTTT. Its protein is CASSINPTPRNTIYF.